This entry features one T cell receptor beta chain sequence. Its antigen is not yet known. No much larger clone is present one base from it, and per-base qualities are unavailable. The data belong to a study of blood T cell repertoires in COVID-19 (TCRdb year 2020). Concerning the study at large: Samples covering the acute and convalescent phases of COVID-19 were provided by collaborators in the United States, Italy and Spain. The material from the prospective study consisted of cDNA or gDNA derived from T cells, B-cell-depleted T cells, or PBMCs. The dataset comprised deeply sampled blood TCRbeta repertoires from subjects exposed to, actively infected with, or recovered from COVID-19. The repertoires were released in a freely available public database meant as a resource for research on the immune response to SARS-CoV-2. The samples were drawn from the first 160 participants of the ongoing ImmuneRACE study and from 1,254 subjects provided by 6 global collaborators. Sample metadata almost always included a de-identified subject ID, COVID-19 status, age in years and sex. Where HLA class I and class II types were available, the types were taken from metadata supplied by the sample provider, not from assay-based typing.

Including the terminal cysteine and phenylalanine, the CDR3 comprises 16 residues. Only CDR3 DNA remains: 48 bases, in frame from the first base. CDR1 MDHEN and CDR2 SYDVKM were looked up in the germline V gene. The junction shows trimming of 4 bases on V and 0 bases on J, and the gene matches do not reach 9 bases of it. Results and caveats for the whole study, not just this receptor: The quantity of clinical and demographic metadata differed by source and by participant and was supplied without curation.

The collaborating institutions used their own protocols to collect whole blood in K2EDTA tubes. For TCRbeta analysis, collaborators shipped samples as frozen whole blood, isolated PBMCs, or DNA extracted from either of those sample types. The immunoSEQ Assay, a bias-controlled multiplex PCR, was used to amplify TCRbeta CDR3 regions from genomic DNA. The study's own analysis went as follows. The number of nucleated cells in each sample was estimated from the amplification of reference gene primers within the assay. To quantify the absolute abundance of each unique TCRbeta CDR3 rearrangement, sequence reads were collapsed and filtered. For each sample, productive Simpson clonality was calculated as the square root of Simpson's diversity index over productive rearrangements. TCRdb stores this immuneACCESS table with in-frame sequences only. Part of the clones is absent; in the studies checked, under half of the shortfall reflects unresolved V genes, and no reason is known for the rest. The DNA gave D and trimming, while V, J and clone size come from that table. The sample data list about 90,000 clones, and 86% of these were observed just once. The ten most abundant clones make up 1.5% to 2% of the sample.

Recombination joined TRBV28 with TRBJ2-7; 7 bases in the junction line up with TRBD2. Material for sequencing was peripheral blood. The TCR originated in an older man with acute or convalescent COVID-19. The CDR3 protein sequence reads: CASSSPSGPSSYEQYF. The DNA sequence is TGTGCCAGCAGTTCCCCTAGCGGCCCGAGCTCCTACGAGCAGTACTTC.